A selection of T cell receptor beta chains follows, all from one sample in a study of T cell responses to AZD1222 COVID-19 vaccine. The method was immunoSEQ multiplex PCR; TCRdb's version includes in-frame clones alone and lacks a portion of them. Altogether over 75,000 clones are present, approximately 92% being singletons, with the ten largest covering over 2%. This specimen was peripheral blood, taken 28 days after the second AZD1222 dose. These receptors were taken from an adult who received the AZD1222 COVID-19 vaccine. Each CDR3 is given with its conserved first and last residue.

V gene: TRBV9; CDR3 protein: CASSVTGRLEDSPLHF
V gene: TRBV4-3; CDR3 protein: CASSQRQGGHYGYTF
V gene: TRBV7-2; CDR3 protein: CASSRQAAQEAFF
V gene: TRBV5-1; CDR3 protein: CASSLVLAGVHEQYF
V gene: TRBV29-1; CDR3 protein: CSVEGGKGSGELFF
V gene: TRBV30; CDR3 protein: CAWRYRQGDPNSETEAFF
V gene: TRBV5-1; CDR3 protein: CASSGDRSDTYGYTF
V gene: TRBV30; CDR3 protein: CAWSMGQVEQPQHF
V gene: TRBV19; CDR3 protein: CASQSGNYGYTF
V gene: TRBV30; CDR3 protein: CAWIIQGARKTQYF
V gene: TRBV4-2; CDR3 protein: CASSLDSSNQPQHF
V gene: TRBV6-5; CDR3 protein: CASSLVASGRDEQFF
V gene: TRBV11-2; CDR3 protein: CASSLGGFQNEQFF
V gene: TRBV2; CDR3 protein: CASSVGTAPLEQFF
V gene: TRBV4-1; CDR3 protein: CASSQDFGFVNTEAFF
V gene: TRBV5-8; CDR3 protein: CASSLRADTQYF
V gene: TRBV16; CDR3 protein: CASSQSRRGASPLHF
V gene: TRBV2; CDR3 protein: CASSEAVLVVEQFF
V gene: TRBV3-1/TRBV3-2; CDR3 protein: CASSQAQDSLSAFF
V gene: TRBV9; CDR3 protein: CASSAFGGAAGELFF
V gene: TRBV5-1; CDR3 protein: CASSLAMGGNQPQHF
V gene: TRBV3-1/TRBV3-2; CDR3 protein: CASSQDPWASNQPQHF
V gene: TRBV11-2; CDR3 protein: CASSLGRGLDEQYF
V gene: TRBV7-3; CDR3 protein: CASSGSLWDTDTQYF
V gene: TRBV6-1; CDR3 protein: CASSEPAPGTSGYNEQFF
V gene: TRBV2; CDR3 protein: CASLGGLNTGELFF
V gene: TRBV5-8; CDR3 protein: CASSLASGSSDYNEQFF
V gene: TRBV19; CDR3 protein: CASSKLAGALLYEQYF
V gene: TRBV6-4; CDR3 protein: CASSDGDSPWTANYGYTF
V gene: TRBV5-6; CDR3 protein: CASSLSQPQHF
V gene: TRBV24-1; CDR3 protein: CANGIRGTGELFF
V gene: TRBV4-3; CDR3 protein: CASSEELAVYNEQFF
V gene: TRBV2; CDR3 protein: CASSEPGGADQPQHF
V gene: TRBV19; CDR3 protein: CASRSSGPENYGYTF
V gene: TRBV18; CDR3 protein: CASSPPGSAGVGEAFF
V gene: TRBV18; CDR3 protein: CASSPSDGYTF
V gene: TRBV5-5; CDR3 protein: CASSLVSNTEAFF
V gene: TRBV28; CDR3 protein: CASSQGSVNTEAFF
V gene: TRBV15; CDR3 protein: CATSRGGTGGNEKLFF
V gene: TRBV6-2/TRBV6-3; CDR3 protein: CASSYWGQVNTGELFF
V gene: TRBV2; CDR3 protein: CASSGDSRDTIYF
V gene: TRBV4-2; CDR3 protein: CASSQDRGNYGYTF
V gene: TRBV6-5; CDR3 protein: CASSYSGSRGTDTQYF
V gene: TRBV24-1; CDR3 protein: CATSAQGQNNSPLHF
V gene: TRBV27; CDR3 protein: CASGFLEGPQHF
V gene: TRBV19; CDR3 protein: CASITRDRNSGNTIYF
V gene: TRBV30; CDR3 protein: CAWSTGGTQYF
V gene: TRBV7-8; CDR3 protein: CASSLLAGINQPQHF
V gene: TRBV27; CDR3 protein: CASRSSMFRGRAGTGRTEAFF
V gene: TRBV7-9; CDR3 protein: CASSPWGGRARLSQETQYF